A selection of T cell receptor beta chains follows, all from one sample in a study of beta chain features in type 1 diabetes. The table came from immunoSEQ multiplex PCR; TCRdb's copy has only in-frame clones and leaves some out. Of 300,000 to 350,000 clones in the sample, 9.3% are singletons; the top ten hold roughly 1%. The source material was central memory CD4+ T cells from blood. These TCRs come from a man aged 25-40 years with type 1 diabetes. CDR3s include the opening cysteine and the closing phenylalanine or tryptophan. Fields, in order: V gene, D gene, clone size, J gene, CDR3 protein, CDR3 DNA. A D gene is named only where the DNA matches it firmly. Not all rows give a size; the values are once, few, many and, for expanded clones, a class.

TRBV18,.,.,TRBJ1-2,CASSPEVDRLSGYTF,TGTGCCAGCTCACCAGAAGTCGACAGACTTAGTGGCTACACCTTC
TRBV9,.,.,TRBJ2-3,CASSQSPTTDTQYF,TGTGCCAGCAGCCAAAGCCCGACCACAGATACGCAGTATTTT
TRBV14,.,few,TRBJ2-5,CASSKVGQETQYF,TGTGCCAGCAGCAAAGTGGGACAAGAGACCCAGTACTTC
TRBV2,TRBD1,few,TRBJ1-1,CASSWDRSTEAFF,TGTGCCAGCAGTTGGGACAGGAGCACGGAAGCTTTCTTT
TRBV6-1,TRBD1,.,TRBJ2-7,CASRGDSKVYEQYF,TGTGCCAGCAGAGGGGACAGTAAGGTGTACGAGCAGTACTTC
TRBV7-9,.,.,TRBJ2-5,CASSPTSRDQETQYF,TGTGCCAGCAGCCCCACCTCGAGGGATCAAGAGACCCAGTACTTC
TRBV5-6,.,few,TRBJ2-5,CASRGLTGEQYF,TGTGCCAGCAGGGGCCTAACTGGGGAGCAGTACTTC
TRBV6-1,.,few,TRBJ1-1,CASSEYGDTEAFF,TGTGCCAGCAGTGAATATGGGGACACTGAAGCTTTCTTT
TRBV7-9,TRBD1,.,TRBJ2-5,CASSLVSVTGWLQETQYF,TGTGCCAGCAGCTTAGTTTCGGTGACAGGGTGGTTGCAAGAGACCCAGTACTTC
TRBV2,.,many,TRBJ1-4,CASSAGVTNEKLFF,TGTGCCAGCAGTGCAGGAGTAACTAATGAAAAACTGTTTTTT
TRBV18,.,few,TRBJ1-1,CASSPNTEAFF,TGTGCCAGCTCACCTAACACTGAAGCTTTCTTT
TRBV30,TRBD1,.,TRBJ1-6,CAWSTGQDGSPLHF,TGTGCCTGGAGTACCGGACAGGATGGGTCACCCCTCCACTTT
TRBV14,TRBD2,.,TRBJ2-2,CASSYRTSLGPGELFF,TGTGCCAGCAGTTATCGGACTAGCTTGGGGCCCGGGGAGCTGTTTTTT
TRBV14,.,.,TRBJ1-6,CASSPGRGVYNSPLHF,TGTGCCAGCAGCCCGGGGAGAGGAGTGTATAATTCACCCCTCCACTTT
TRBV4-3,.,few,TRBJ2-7,CASSQDSGRGEQYF,TGCGCCAGCAGCCAAGATTCAGGGCGGGGAGAGCAGTACTTC
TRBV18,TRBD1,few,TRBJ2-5,CASSEDRSQETQYF,TGTGCCAGCTCAGAGGACAGGTCCCAAGAGACCCAGTACTTC
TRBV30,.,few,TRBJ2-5,CAWSGPETQYF,TGTGCCTGGAGTGGGCCCGAGACCCAGTACTTC
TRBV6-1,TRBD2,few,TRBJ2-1,CASSRGGIYNEQFF,TGTGCCAGCAGTCGCGGGGGGATCTACAATGAGCAGTTCTTC
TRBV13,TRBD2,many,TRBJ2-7,CASSSLAGGYEQYF,TGTGCCAGCAGCTCTTTAGCGGGGGGCTACGAGCAGTACTTC
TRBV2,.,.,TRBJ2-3,CASSVEMADTQYF,TGTGCCAGCAGTGTTGAGATGGCAGATACGCAGTATTTT
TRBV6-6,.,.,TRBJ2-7,CASSLTGTAGGEQYF,TGTGCCAGCAGTCTAACAGGGACGGCAGGAGGGGAGCAGTACTTC
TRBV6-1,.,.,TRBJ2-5,CASTAWGEAETQYF,TGTGCCAGCACGGCGTGGGGGGAAGCAGAGACCCAGTACTTC
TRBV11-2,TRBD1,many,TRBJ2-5,CASSLFRTGGETQYF,TGTGCCAGCAGCTTATTCCGGACAGGGGGAGAGACCCAGTACTTC
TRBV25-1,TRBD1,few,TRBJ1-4,CASSESGTGNNEKLFF,TGTGCCAGCAGTGAGTCGGGGACAGGAAATAATGAAAAACTGTTTTTT
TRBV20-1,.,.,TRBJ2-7,CSAGTDYEQYF,TGCAGCGCCGGAACGGACTACGAGCAGTACTTC
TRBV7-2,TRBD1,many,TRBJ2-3,CASSSRTGTTDTQYF,TGTGCCAGCAGCTCCAGGACAGGGACGACAGATACGCAGTATTTT
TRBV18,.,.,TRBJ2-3,CASSPSGTPADTQYF,TGTGCCAGCTCACCATCAGGGACCCCCGCAGATACGCAGTATTTT
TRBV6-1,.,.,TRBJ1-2,CASSEGPGLYGYTF,TGTGCCAGCAGTGAAGGTCCGGGTTTATATGGCTACACCTTC
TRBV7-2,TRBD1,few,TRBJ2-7,CASSLAGPGQGHYEQYF,TGTGCCAGCAGCTTAGCGGGACCGGGACAGGGGCACTACGAGCAGTACTTC
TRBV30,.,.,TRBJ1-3,CAWDTGSGNTIYF,TGTGCCTGGGACACAGGGAGTGGAAACACCATATATTTT
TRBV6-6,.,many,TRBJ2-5,CASRVKETQYF,TGTGCCAGCAGGGTGAAAGAGACCCAGTACTTC
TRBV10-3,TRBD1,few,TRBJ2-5,CAISRGQGQRETQYF,TGTGCCATCAGCCGCGGACAGGGTCAGCGAGAGACCCAGTACTTC
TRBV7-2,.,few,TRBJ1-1,CASSLSSDREAFF,TGTGCCAGCAGCTTAAGCTCCGACAGGGAAGCTTTCTTT
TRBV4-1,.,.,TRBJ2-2,CASSQEGRGWGGELFF,TGCGCCAGCAGCCAAGAAGGACGGGGTTGGGGCGGGGAGCTGTTTTTT
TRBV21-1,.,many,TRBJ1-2,CASSNWFRQGPCIGYTF,TGTGCCAGCAGCAATTGGTTCCGACAGGGCCCTTGTATTGGCTACACCTTC
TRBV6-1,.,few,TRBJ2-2,CASGPRVTGELFF,TGTGCCAGCGGACCTAGGGTCACCGGGGAGCTGTTTTTT
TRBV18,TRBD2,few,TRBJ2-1,CASSPGSGGWDEQFF,TGTGCCAGCTCCCCTGGGAGCGGGGGTTGGGATGAGCAGTTCTTC
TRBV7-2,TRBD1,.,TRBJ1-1,CASSSQTGGITEAFF,TGTGCCAGCAGCTCCCAGACAGGGGGCATCACTGAAGCTTTCTTT
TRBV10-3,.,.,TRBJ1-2,CAIRDRRTGDGTNYGYTF,TGTGCCATCAGAGATAGACGGACTGGGGACGGTACTAACTATGGCTACACCTTC
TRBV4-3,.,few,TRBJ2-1,CASSLGSSYNEQFF,TGCGCCAGCAGCCTGGGGAGCTCCTACAATGAGCAGTTCTTC
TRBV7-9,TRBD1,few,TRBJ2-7,CASSSIGQAYEQYF,TGTGCCAGCAGCTCTATTGGACAGGCCTACGAGCAGTACTTC
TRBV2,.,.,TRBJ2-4,CASSDQDGAKNIQYF,TGTGCCAGCAGTGACCAGGACGGGGCCAAAAACATTCAGTACTTC
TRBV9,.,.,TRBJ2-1,CASSVAGSGSYNEQFF,TGTGCCAGCAGCGTAGCAGGTAGCGGCTCCTACAATGAGCAGTTCTTC
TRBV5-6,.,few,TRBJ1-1,CASSSISTEAFF,TGTGCCAGCAGCTCGATAAGCACTGAAGCTTTCTTT
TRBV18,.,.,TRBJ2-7,CASSPGRDEQYF,TGTGCCAGCTCACCGGGCAGGGACGAGCAGTACTTC
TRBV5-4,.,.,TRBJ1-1,CASSFGTTEAFF,TGTGCCAGCAGCTTTGGGACAACTGAAGCTTTCTTT